This T cell receptor beta chain was identified in a study of OX40 agonist ivuxolimab in advanced cancers. Study in general: The study reported partial responses in three patients: one hepatocellular carcinoma, two cutaneous melanoma.

CDR1 SGHRS and CDR2 YFSETQ come from the germline V gene. The CDR3 length is 16 residues. Trimming took off 3 bases at V and 0 bases at J, with 15 bases between the two ends. Sequencing was performed with immunoSEQ multiplex PCR; in TCRdb, only in-frame clones are kept and a portion is missing. This table has around 50,000 clones, 75% to 90% appearing once. The material was CD4+ or CD8+ T cells sorted from blood, obtained in a trial of the OX40 agonist ivuxolimab. The chain couples TRBV5-1 to TRBJ2-5; D call uncertain. This receptor was obtained from an adult with an advanced solid tumor such as melanoma, head and neck, liver or kidney cancer. The CDR3 DNA follows: TGCGCCAGCAGCTCTATGGGTCCAGGAAACCAAGAGACCCAGTACTTC. Translated, it gives CASSSMGPGNQETQYF.